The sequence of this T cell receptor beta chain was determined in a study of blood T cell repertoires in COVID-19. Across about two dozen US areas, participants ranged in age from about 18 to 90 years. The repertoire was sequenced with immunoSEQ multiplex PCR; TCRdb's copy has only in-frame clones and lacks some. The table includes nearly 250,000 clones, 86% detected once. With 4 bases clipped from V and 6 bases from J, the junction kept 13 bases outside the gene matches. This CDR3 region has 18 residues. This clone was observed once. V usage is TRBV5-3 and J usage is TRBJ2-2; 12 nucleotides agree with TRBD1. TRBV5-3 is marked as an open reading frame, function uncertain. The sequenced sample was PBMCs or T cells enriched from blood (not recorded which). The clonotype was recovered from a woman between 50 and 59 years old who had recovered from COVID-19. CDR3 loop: CARSPTLGTGGAAGELFF. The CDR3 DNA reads TGTGCCAGAAGCCCGACCTTAGGGACAGGGGGCGCCGCCGGGGAGCTGTTTTTT.